This T cell receptor (beta chain) originates from a study of beta chain features in type 1 diabetes. cDNA synthesis used the whole RNA isolate, giving expressed TCRB sequences. Some clones are missing from TCRdb's copy, which holds only in-frame ones; the method was immunoSEQ multiplex PCR. This table has 350,000 or so clones, roughly a fifth appearing once. Germline CDR1 MGHDK, CDR2 SYGVNS. The CDR3 is 17 residues long. Trimming took off 8 bases at V and 4 bases at J, with 21 bases between the two ends. This clone occurred a few times. Material for sequencing was naive CD4+ T cells from blood. The clonotype was recovered from a woman younger than 30 in good health. The V call is TRBV25-1, the J call TRBJ2-6; possible D gene TRBD1, 7 bases. The CDR3 sequence is CASRDSGTLGGANVLTF. CDR3 DNA: TGTGCCAGCCGGGACAGTGGGACTTTAGGCGGGGCCAACGTCCTGACTTTC.